This T cell receptor beta chain emerged from a study of shared clonotypes between healthy human individuals (dated by TCRdb to 2019 to 2021). Study-wide context: Three men and a couple of women, aged 18 to 49 years, made up the cohort. Per donor, leukapheresis produced somewhere between about 0.8 and 9 billion PBMCs. To increase sequencing depth and limit assay-specific biases, TCR repertoire library preparation and sequencing were carried out by different laboratories using diverse techniques. For each donor, CD4 naive and CD4 memory were each run on three plates, CD8 naive on two plates, and CD8 memory on one plate. To estimate repertoire size and how much clonotypes are shared between individuals, the study performed deep sequencing of blood TCR repertoires from 4 to 6 healthy adults. The full study reports these points: Approximately 5% of naive CD4, approximately 3.7% of naive CD8, about 2.5% of memory CD4, and approximately 0.39% of memory CD8 clonotypes were shared across several donors. Pairwise subsampling led to the expectation that sequencing depth would affect the degree of clonotype sharing among donors. Clonotypes shared by all four sorted-subset donors showed higher generation probabilities than non-shared clonotypes. Because the study included a small number of donors, the genetic and exposure-history diversity represented was limited. Sampling was limited to blood, and TCR repertoires in tissue likely differ from TCR repertoires in blood. Naive subsets generally had larger estimated clonotype richness than memory subsets did. Rarefaction of sorted-subset datasets indicated incomplete sequencing despite the large sequencing depth.

Using the deep immunoSEQ assay, TCR CDR3 regions were amplified from genomic DNA by multiplex PCR. Extracted genomic DNA from each cell subset was distributed evenly across all wells of several immunoSEQ 96-well plates, and each plate was treated as a replicate. For sorted subsets, each replicate PCR was loaded with roughly 200 ng genomic DNA, equivalent to 30,000 to 35,000 T cell genomes. Purified libraries were measured with a Qubit 3.0 fluorometer, size-checked on a Bioanalyzer 2100, and measured again with the KAPA Library Quantification kit. Every immunoSEQ 96-well plate was sequenced on a dedicated single-read 150-cycle Illumina NextSeq 550 flow cell. Under the source paper's analysis protocol: Because the immunoSEQ output held only junctional sequences and lacked quality scores, the filtering could not match the filtering applied to full-length reads. To assign V/J genes and CDR3, sequences were annotated against IMGT germline references using PyIR, a Python wrapper for IgBLAST v1.9. Reads were removed for weak V/J assignments (E-value above 1e-6), missing CDR3, stop codons, out-of-frame junctions, or ambiguous translated residues. V3J clonotypes were defined as sequences sharing the same inferred V gene, J gene, and CDR3 amino acid sequence. Percentage overlap between repertoires was calculated by dividing the number of shared unique clonotypes by the size of the smaller repertoire. Three approaches were used to assess repertoire richness: RTK rarefaction, the Chao1 estimator, and Recon v2.1 estimates of unobserved clonotypes. Generation probabilities for all TCRbeta clonotypes obtained by the gDNA method from a handful of donors were computed using OLGA. TCRdb's version of the immuneACCESS table is confined to in-frame rearrangements and falls short of the full clone set. An unresolved V gene accounts for under half of the shortfall where checked; the remainder is of unknown origin. The V and J calls and clone size were taken over from that table, and D and trimming were inferred from the DNA. Counted in this sample were approximately 590,000 clones; 95% to 96% of them appeared once. The ten largest clonotypes hold roughly 0.1% of the sample.

Regarding this clone: The antigen this receptor binds is unknown. No much larger clone exists at a distance of one base, and base qualities are not known.

CD8 naive samples were obtained by positive selection for CCR7 among CD45RO-negative cells, yielding a CD45RA+CCR7+ population from which TemRA cells were excluded. The donors were healthy, HIV-negative adults with no recently reported acute infections or vaccinations. Every donor was a Caucasian adult residing in Nashville, Tennessee, USA. Blood was obtained by leukapheresis, after which PBMCs were separated by Ficoll-Histopaque density gradient centrifugation and cryopreserved in liquid nitrogen vapor phase. Analytical flow cytometry was used to check the purity and quantity of each magnetically sorted T cell population. Each sorted fraction had its genomic DNA isolated and then quantified by UV absorbance on a Nanodrop 2000c. This receptor was identified in a woman in her twenties or thirties in good health. Sequenced: naive CD8+ T cells sorted from blood. The cell subset or site label on this specimen signifies: CD45RA+CCR7+.

The CDR3 reads as follows: CASSRRDKLNSNQPQHF. The nucleotides read TGTGCCAGCAGTCGACGGGACAAGCTAAATAGCAATCAGCCCCAGCATTTT. The V and J genes are TRBV2 and TRBJ1-5, and possibly TRBD1, on 6 matching bases. Cut back by 5 bases and 0 bases, the V and J ends lie 17 bases apart. Measured from the cysteine to the phenylalanine, the CDR3 is 17 residues long. Only the CDR3 DNA stays, 51 bases, in frame from base 1. CDR1 and CDR2, looked up from the germline V gene, are SNHLY and FYNNEI.